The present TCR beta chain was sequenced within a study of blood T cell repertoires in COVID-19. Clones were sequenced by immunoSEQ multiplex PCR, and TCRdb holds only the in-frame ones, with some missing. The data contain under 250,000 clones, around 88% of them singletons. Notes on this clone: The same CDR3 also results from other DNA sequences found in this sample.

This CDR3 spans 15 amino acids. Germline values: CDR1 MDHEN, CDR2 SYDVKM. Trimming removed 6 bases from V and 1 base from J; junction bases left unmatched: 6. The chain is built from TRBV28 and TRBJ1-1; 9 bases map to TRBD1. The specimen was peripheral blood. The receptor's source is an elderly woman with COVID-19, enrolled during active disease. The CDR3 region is CASSLTGGGNTEAFF. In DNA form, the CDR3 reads TGTGCCAGCAGCCTCACAGGGGGCGGGAACACTGAAGCTTTCTTT.